The 21 T cell receptor beta chains below were found in one sample sequenced in a study of human T cells and chemical hapten exposure. Stated time point: pre-sensitization, week 0. Described treatment: therapeutic diphenylcyclopropenone sensitization with weekly scalp DPC. In TCRdb, the RACE reads were re-called with MiXCR into one record per CDR3 protein. The sample lists about 120,000 distinct CDR3 sequences, 13% occurring once. This specimen consisted of whole blood, obtained in connection with sensitization to the hapten diphenylcyclopropenone (DPC). All receptors come from a woman aged 18 to 35 with alopecia areata. Some clones in this sample may be carry-over from other donors' samples.

The sample holds a few counts of this clonotype. The rearrangement joins TRBV9 to TRBJ2-3; 10 nucleotides match TRBD2. The V gene end was trimmed by 3 bases and the J gene end by 4 bases; junction bases not matched to a gene: 5. CDR3 length: 15 residues. Germline CDR1 SGDLS, CDR2 YYNGEE. This chain's CDR3 is CASSASGGSPDTQYF. The CDR3 DNA sequence: TGTGCCAGCAGCGCTAGCGGGGGCTCCCCAGATACGCAGTATTTT.

This chain uses TRBV7-8 with TRBJ1-5; the D is unclear. Germline loops: CDR1 SGHVS, CDR2 FQNEAQ. Trimming removed 2 bases at V and 5 bases at J, with 7 bases between. This CDR3 spans 13 amino acids. The CDR3 loop is CASSLSRYQPQHF. Here the CDR3 DNA reads TGTGCCAGCAGCTTAAGTAGGTATCAGCCCCAGCATTTT.

The V and J genes are TRBV28 and TRBJ1-6; weak D call: TRBD1 (5 bases). The CDR3 is 15 residues long. V was shortened by 5 bases and J by 10 bases, with 18 bases between the two germline ends. CDR1 is MDHEN and CDR2 is SYDVKM in the germline V gene. CDR3 protein: CASSPFWGSESPLHF. As DNA, the CDR3 is TGTGCCAGCAGTCCATTCTGGGGGAGTGAATCACCCCTCCACTTT. Full variable domain (missing parts from reference TRBV28 and TRBJ1-6): DVKVTQSSRYLVKRTGEKVFLECVQDMDHENMFWYRQDPGLGLRLIYFSYDVKMKEKGDIPEGYSVSREKKERFSLILESASTNQTSMYLCASSPFWGSESPLHFGNGTRLTVT.

This sequence joins TRBV3-1 and TRBJ2-1, with TRBD2 identical over 8 bases. Germline loops: CDR1 LGHDT, CDR2 YNNKEL (reference sequence). Germline trimming cut 8 bases from V and 7 bases from J; bases unmatched to any gene: 7. CDR3 length equals 13 residues. The CDR3 spells CASGSSGGNEQFF. CDR3 DNA sequence: TGTGCCAGCGGGTCCAGCGGGGGTAATGAGCAGTTCTTC.

This clonotype came up many times. CDR3 sequence reads: CASSEAPLGGYTF. Here the CDR3 DNA reads TGTGCCAGCAGTGAAGCTCCCTTGGGTGGCTACACCTTC. This chain links TRBV6-1 with TRBJ1-2; D unresolved. Trimming stripped 0 bases from V and 7 bases from J, with 9 bases between. This CDR3 has 13 residues. In germline, CDR1 is MNHNS, CDR2 SASEGT.

This clonotype was recorded at least ten times. J is TRBJ1-5 and V is TRBV27, with D possibly TRBD1 on 6 matching bases. This CDR3 has 12 residues. V lost 6 bases to trimming and J lost 4 bases, with 7 bases between them. The germline V gene encodes CDR1 MNHEY and CDR2 SMNVEV (reference sequence). The CDR3 is CASRGANQPQHF. As DNA, the CDR3 is TGTGCCAGCAGGGGGGCTAATCAGCCCCAGCATTTT.

The rearrangement links TRBV29-1 to TRBJ2-3; no clear D. CDR1 is SQVTM and CDR2 is ANQGSEA in the germline V gene. Trimming took off 1 base at V and 2 bases at J, with 4 bases between the two ends. The CDR3 is 12 amino acids. CDR3: CSVEGVTDTQYF. CDR3 bases: TGCAGCGTTGAAGGAGTCACAGATACGCAGTATTTT.

J is TRBJ2-1 and V is TRBV21-1; the tabulated D call, TRBD1, remains unverified against the DNA. TRBV21-1 corresponds to a pseudogene. This CDR3 is 17 amino acids long. This CDR3 is CASSLRLCGGPYNEQFF. CDR3 DNA: TGTGCCAGCAGCCTTCGACTGTGCGGGGGGCCATACAATGAGCAGTTCTTC.

There are a few counts of this clonotype. CDR3 residues: CAWSVVDEQFF. The CDR3 coding sequence is TGTGCCTGGAGTGTAGTCGATGAGCAGTTCTTC. The gene calls are TRBV30 and TRBJ2-1; no reliable D call. CDR3 size: 11 residues. Germline CDR1 is GTSNPN and CDR2 is SVGIG (reference sequence). V was clipped by 0 bases and J by 8 bases, with 5 bases between them.

The genes are TRBV7-7 and TRBJ1-4, with D uncertain. The CDR3 is 12 amino acids. V lost 3 bases and J lost 10, with 9 bases in between. From germline, CDR1 is SSHAT and CDR2 FNYEAQ (reference sequence). This CDR3 is CASSFGPGKLFF. CDR3 DNA sequence: TGTGCCAGCAGCTTTGGTCCCGGAAAACTGTTTTTT.

This clonotype was seen only a few times. The J gene is TRBJ2-5, the V gene TRBV7-2, with TRBD1 as a possible D gene (5 bases). Germline CDR1 and CDR2: SGHTA and FQGNSA. The CDR3 consists of 15 residues. The V end was cut by 1 base, the J end by 1 base, with 10 bases between. This CDR3 reads CASSLVATAQETQYF. CDR3 nucleotide sequence: TGTGCCAGCAGCTTAGTTGCGACAGCCCAAGAGACCCAGTACTTC.

This clonotype was counted only a few times. The chain carries TRBV18 and TRBJ2-5; a possible D gene is TRBD2 (5 bases). CDR1 and CDR2 (germline): KGHSH, LQKENI. CDR3 length: 13 amino acids. Trimming left V 3 bases short and J 1 base short, with 6 bases between. CDR3 DNA: TGTGCCAGCTCACCCGGGATCCAAGAGACCCAGTACTTC. Protein: CASSPGIQETQYF.

This clonotype was observed a few times. The chain carries TRBV3-1 and TRBJ1-2; D is ambiguous. Trimming pared 2 bases from V and 8 bases from J, leaving 9 bases between. Germline CDR1 reads LGHDT; CDR2 reads YNNKEL (reference sequence). The CDR3 is 12 amino acids. The CDR3 bases are TGTGCCAGCAGCCAATCGGACTTGGGCTACACCTTC. It codes for CASSQSDLGYTF. Full variable domain (missing parts from reference TRBV3-1 and TRBJ1-2): DTAVSQTPKYLVTQMGNDKSIKCEQNLGHDTMYWYKQDSKKFLKIMFSYNNKELIINETVPNRFSPKSPDKAHLNLHINSLELGDSAVYFCASSQSDLGYTFGSGTRLTVV.

This clonotype has more than one count but fewer than ten. The V gene is TRBV6-6, the J gene TRBJ1-3, with a weak D call TRBD1 (6 bases). Trimming cost V 4 bases and J 2 bases, with 12 bases left between them. Germline V gives CDR1 MNHNY, CDR2 SVGAGI (reference sequence). The CDR3 runs 15 residues. Written as DNA, the CDR3 is TGTGCCAGCAGTTTAAGGGGGGCCCCTGGAAACACCATATATTTT. It yields the protein CASSLRGAPGNTIYF.

The rearrangement uses TRBV7-9 and TRBJ2-3; a possible D gene is TRBD1 (5 bases). V was cut by 1 base and J by 2 bases, with 7 bases left in between. The CDR3 is 14 amino acids. The germline V gene has CDR1 SEHNR and CDR2 FQNEAQ (reference sequence). In DNA form, the CDR3 reads TGTGCCAGCAGCTTAGTACAGGTCACAGATACGCAGTATTTT. Translated, it gives CASSLVQVTDTQYF. The whole variable domain, filled in from reference TRBV7-9 and TRBJ2-3, reads DTGVSQNPRHKITKRGQNVTFRCDPISEHNRLYWYRQTLGQGPEFLTYFQNEAQLEKSRLLSDRFSAERPKGSFSTLEIQRTEQGDSAMYLCASSLVQVTDTQYFGPGTRLTVL.

This clonotype was recorded a few times. J is TRBJ1-6 and V is TRBV4-1; no reliable D call. CDR3 length: 15 residues. The V and J ends lost 3 bases and 0 bases respectively, with 6 bases between them. Germline loops: CDR1 MGHRA, CDR2 YSYEKL. The CDR3 DNA sequence: TGCGCCAGCAGCCAGGGCGTCTCCTATAATTCACCCCTCCACTTT. Translated, it gives CASSQGVSYNSPLHF.

The sample holds many counts of this clonotype. CDR3 in DNA: TGTGCCAGCAGTATTAGCGGGGACTCCTACAATGAGCAGTTCTTC. Its translation: CASSISGDSYNEQFF. The chain is built from TRBV7-2 and TRBJ2-1; 8 bases line up with TRBD2. V lost 6 bases and J lost 0; bases outside the gene matches: 4. This CDR3 has 15 residues. Germline assignment: CDR1 SGHTA and CDR2 FQGNSA. Based on the CDR3 plus reference TRBV7-2 and TRBJ2-1, the full variable domain is GAGVSQSPSNKVTEKGKDVELRCDPISGHTALYWYRQSLGQGLEFLIYFQGNSAPDKSGLPSDRFSAERTGGSVSTLTIQRTQQEDSAVYLCASSISGDSYNEQFFGPGTRLTVL.

A word on this clonotype: A much larger clone lies one base from this, so it may be a read error. The chain couples TRBV7-9 to TRBJ2-3, with 11 positions matching TRBD2. From germline, CDR1 is SEHNR and CDR2 FQNEAQ (reference sequence). The CDR3 runs 15 residues. The CDR3 region has the DNA TGTGTCAGCAGGCAGGGGACTAGCGGATCAGATACGCAGTATTTT. Its protein product is CVSRQGTSGSDTQYF. Based on the CDR3 plus reference TRBV7-9 and TRBJ2-3, the full variable domain is DTGVSQNPRHKITKRGQNVTFRCDPISEHNRLYWYRQTLGQGPEFLTYFQNEAQLEKSRLLSDRFSAERPKGSFSTLEIQRTEQGDSAMYLCVSRQGTSGSDTQYFGPGTRLTVL.

This clonotype occurred many times. This rearrangement joins TRBV6-4 to TRBJ1-2, with TRBD1 identical over 8 bases. J was trimmed by 5 bases and V by 5 bases; bases with no gene match: 10. This CDR3 has 15 amino acids. The germline V gene has CDR1 MRHNA and CDR2 SNTAGT. The CDR3 sequence is CASSPGGFSGYGYTF. The DNA for the CDR3 is TGTGCCAGCAGTCCAGGGGGCTTTTCTGGGTATGGCTACACCTTC.

This clonotype occurred many times. This chain uses TRBV20-1 with TRBJ1-2; 8 bases are a match to TRBD1. The length of the CDR3 is 13 residues. V lost 6 bases, J lost 3 bases, and 6 bases stayed unmatched. The germline V gene encodes CDR1 DFQATT and CDR2 SNEGSKA (reference sequence). The CDR3 protein is CSARTGLDYGYTF. Here the CDR3 DNA reads TGCAGTGCCAGGACAGGGTTGGACTATGGCTACACCTTC.

V and J are TRBV28 and TRBJ2-1; D is possibly TRBD2 (6 bases). This CDR3 spans 14 amino acids. V lost 5 bases, J lost 4 bases, and 12 bases lay in between. Looked up from germline, CDR1 is MDHEN and CDR2 is SYDVKM. CDR3 loop: CASSLSGRYNEQFF. The CDR3 DNA is TGTGCCAGCAGTCTTAGCGGACGTTACAATGAGCAGTTCTTC. Full variable domain (remainder filled in from reference TRBV28 and TRBJ2-1): DVKVTQSSRYLVKRTGEKVFLECVQDMDHENMFWYRQDPGLGLRLIYFSYDVKMKEKGDIPEGYSVSREKKERFSLILESASTNQTSMYLCASSLSGRYNEQFFGPGTRLTVL.